This T cell receptor (beta chain) was retrieved from a study of beta chain features in type 1 diabetes. Study conclusions and caveats: Cells that show high TCR expression could be over-represented by cDNA sequencing. Type 1 diabetes patients showed fewer insertions and more deletions at VDJ junctions. Comparison showed that naive, central memory and Treg TCRB repertoires appeared more similar among patients than among healthy donors.

Expressed TCRB transcripts got sequenced, as all isolated RNA was reverse transcribed. The table came from immunoSEQ multiplex PCR; TCRdb's copy has only in-frame clones and leaves some out. The sample has about 360,000 clones; over 10% are singletons. This clone showed up just a few times. Its antigen is still unknown. This clonotype was obtained from a man younger than 35 in good health. Sequencing used naive CD4+ T cells from blood.

The CDR3 protein is CASSVGGTTVEKLFF. The CDR3 DNA sequence: TGTGCCAGCAGCGTGGGGGGGACCACCGTTGAAAAACTGTTTTTT. V is TRBV9 and J is TRBJ1-4, with a possible D match to TRBD1 (5 bases). This CDR3 has 15 amino acids. V was cut by 2 bases and J by 7 bases, with 15 bases left in between. Germline V gene data show CDR1 as SGDLS and CDR2 as YYNGEE. Combining the CDR3 with reference TRBV9 and TRBJ1-4 gives the whole variable domain DSGVTQTPKHLITATGQRVTLRCSPRSGDLSVYWYQQSLDQGLQFLIQYYNGEERAKGNILERFSAQQFPDLHSELNLSSLELGDSALYFCASSVGGTTVEKLFFGSGTQLSVL.